This T cell receptor beta chain is from a study of blood T cell repertoires in COVID-19. For the study at large: Samples representing acute and convalescent COVID-19 were sourced from the United States, Italy and Spain.

V shed 0 bases, J shed 0 bases, and the junction held 3 bases outside the gene matches. The germline V gene encodes CDR1 SGHRS and CDR2 YFSETQ. The CDR3 runs 16 residues. Enrolled through a virtual design, the participants were between about 18 and 100 years of age and came from 24 US areas. Resolution of symptoms, clearance, or two negative PCRs was present in recovered Cohort 3 donors. In the study's own analysis: It was from reference gene primer amplification that nucleated cell counts were estimated. Sequenced by immunoSEQ multiplex PCR; TCRdb stores in-frame clones only, minus some. The V and J calls and clone size are taken from that table; D and trimming were inferred from the DNA. The sample has about 300,000 clones, less than 85% seen once.

This sequence originates from a woman aged 45-60 years who had recovered from COVID-19. Sequencing used PBMCs or T cells enriched from blood (not recorded which). The rearrangement uses TRBV5-1 and TRBJ1-3; 7 bases agree with TRBD1. The CDR3 nucleotides read TGCGCCAGCAGCTTGGACAGGGGCAGCTCTGGAAACACCATATATTTT. This translates into CASSLDRGSSGNTIYF.